This T cell receptor (beta chain) was identified in a study of long-term antiretroviral therapy in people with HIV. Study-wide context: The earliest samples came about a decade before the 2015 immediate-ART recommendation. Study conclusions and caveats: Post-ART, diversity grew, though it stayed under transplant donor control levels. Comparison with controls showed narrower CDR3 length ranges in HIV repertoires.

Germline V gives CDR1 SNHLY, CDR2 FYNNEI. CDR3 length equals 13 residues. Deletions cut 3 bases from V and 4 bases from J, with 7 bases between. Note on this clone: What it recognizes is unknown.

With survey level as its setting, the immunoSEQ assay was v3.0. This table comes from immunoSEQ multiplex PCR, and its TCRdb copy is limited to in-frame clones, with some not included. The data contain more than 20,000 clones, more than 85% of them singletons. The rearrangement links TRBV2 to TRBJ2-1; D uncertain. This sample comprised unsorted PBMCs, obtained 4.4 years after starting antiretroviral therapy. The source is a woman between 50 and 59 years old with HIV. CDR3 loop: CASSDVDYNEQFF. The CDR3 DNA sequence: TGTGCCAGCAGTGATGTCGATTACAATGAGCAGTTCTTC.